The 6 T cell receptor beta chains listed next were all sequenced from one sample in a study of Tregs in tolerant kidney transplant recipients. The table came from immunoSEQ multiplex PCR; TCRdb's copy has only in-frame clones and leaves some out. Of 60,000 or so clones in the sample, 83% were seen once. Input material: CD4+ T cells from blood. These receptors were taken from a human donor in good health.

CDR3 sequence: CASSALPGTDGGYTF. CDR3 bases: TGTGCCAGCAGCGCCCTACCCGGGACAGACGGGGGCTACACCTTC. V and J are TRBV9 and TRBJ1-2; 7 nucleotides agree with TRBD1. Germline V gene sequence: CDR1 SGDLS, CDR2 YYNGEE. J was trimmed by 8 bases and V by 3 bases; bases with no gene match: 13. The CDR3 sequence is 15 residues long.

This clone was counted a few times. This chain links TRBV4-1 with TRBJ2-2, with D hard to call. From germline, CDR1 is MGHRA and CDR2 YSYEKL. The CDR3 sequence is 15 residues long. V was cut by 1 base and J by 6 bases, with 12 bases left in between. The CDR3 sequence: CASSQASVGAGELFF. CDR3 nucleotide sequence: TGCGCCAGCAGCCAAGCATCCGTCGGAGCCGGGGAGCTGTTTTTT.

This clone was observed once. This rearrangement joins TRBV6-5 to TRBJ1-3, with no clear D. Germline V gene data show CDR1 as MNHEY and CDR2 as SVGAGI. This CDR3 has 15 residues. Trimming removed 5 bases from V and 0 bases from J, with 11 bases in between. The CDR3 DNA reads as TGTGCCAGCAGTCTGACCGTGAGCTCTGGAAACACCATATATTTT. This codes for CASSLTVSSGNTIYF.

This clone was counted a single time. The chain combines TRBV4-3 with TRBJ1-2; D is possibly TRBD1 (5 bases). The germline V gene encodes CDR1 LGHNA and CDR2 YSLEER. CDR3 length: 13 amino acids. Trimming pared 0 bases from V and 5 bases from J, leaving 7 bases between. The DNA of the CDR3 is TGCGCCAGCAGCCAAGATAGACAGTATGGCTACACCTTC. Translation gives CASSQDRQYGYTF.

The J gene is TRBJ1-2, the V gene TRBV7-5. TRBV7-5 is shown as a pseudogene. This CDR3 is built from 15 residues. CDR3 sequence reads: CASSPRSPFNYGYTF. In nucleotides, the CDR3 is TGTGCCAGCAGCCCCCGGTCCCCTTTTAACTATGGCTACACCTTC.

CDR3 residues: CASAVNAGGLNEQFF. In DNA form, the CDR3 reads TGTGCTAGTGCCGTAAATGCGGGGGGGCTTAATGAGCAGTTCTTC. The chain recombines TRBV12-5 with TRBJ2-1; TRBD2 matches 9 bases. The CDR3 consists of 15 residues. V shed 7 bases and J 7 bases; nucleotides not matched to a gene: 11. Germline CDR1 reads LGHNT; CDR2 reads FRNRAP.